The sequence of this TCR beta chain was determined in a study of T cells in tuberculosis. Whole-study findings and limits: Smaller alpha distances in active tuberculosis partly reflected shorter CDR3-alpha lengths.

Profiled with immunoSEQ multiplex PCR; TCRdb holds only in-frame clones, not every one. The repertoire has about 37,000 clones, around 93% of them found once; the top ten carry approximately 2.4%. In regard to this clone: Its antigen is unknown.

CDR3 length equals 15 residues. J was trimmed by 6 bases and V by 5 bases; bases with no gene match: 8. The germline gives CDR1 SNHLY, CDR2 FYNNEI. Time point here: new active TB diagnosis, blood taken before or within 7 days of starting treatment. Tuberculosis was confirmed by positive sputum smear and/or M. tuberculosis culture. The chain joins TRBV2 to TRBJ1-4; 8 bases are a match to TRBD1. The starting material was PBMCs, obtained at tuberculosis diagnosis. This TCR came from an adult with tuberculosis. CDR3 sequence (DNA): TGTGCCAGCAGTAAAACAGGGGGTCCTGATGAAAAACTGTTTTTT. This translates into CASSKTGGPDEKLFF. Full variable domain (missing parts from reference TRBV2 and TRBJ1-4): EPEVTQTPSHQVTQMGQEVILRCVPISNHLYFYWYRQILGQKVEFLVSFYNNEISEKSEIFDDQFSVERPDGSNFTLKIRSTKLEDSAMYFCASSKTGGPDEKLFFGSGTQLSVL.